This T cell receptor beta chain was sequenced during a study of cytomegalovirus exposure and HLA in healthy donors. General study points: The likely origin of a cluster of highly shared sequence variants was a sequencing artifact. Earlier analysis looked at TCR beta V segments, and most were productive about 87% or about 30% of the time.

Notes on this clone: Antigen specificity is unknown.

Researchers ran the PCR with 60 Vbeta and 13 Jbeta primers. Sequencing was performed with immunoSEQ multiplex PCR; in TCRdb, only in-frame clones are kept and a portion is missing. The top ten clones hold 3% to 4.5% of a sample with fewer than 250,000 clones, around 73% of them seen once. The receptor was derived from a male donor in good health and CMV-seronegative. Sequencing was done on a sample of PBMCs.

This CDR3 is CSVDRRTGVTYNEQFF. DNA for the CDR3: TGCAGCGTTGATAGAAGGACAGGAGTGACTTACAATGAGCAGTTCTTC. The chain is built from TRBV29-1 and TRBJ2-1, with TRBD1 matching 7 bases. V gave up 3 bases and J gave up 4 bases; unmatched junction bases: 12. CDR3 length: 16 amino acids. Per the germline V gene, CDR1 is SQVTM and CDR2 is ANQGSEA.